The 11 T cell receptor beta chains in this list originate from one sample, sequenced in a study of T cell changes during pregnancy in multiple sclerosis. Clones were sequenced by immunoSEQ multiplex PCR, and TCRdb holds only the in-frame ones, with some missing. The sample shows approximately 70,000 clones, roughly 92% of them seen only once. Sequences were derived from peripheral blood, sampled in the first trimester of pregnancy. Every receptor here comes from a female donor in good health, enrolled as a control in a pregnancy study.

The chain has TRBV5-6 and TRBJ2-5; 8 bases are a match to TRBD2. This CDR3 comprises 17 residues. Germline V gives CDR1 SGHDT, CDR2 YYEEEE. V trimming: 0 bases; J trimming: 0 bases; junction bases outside the gene matches: 7. DNA for the CDR3: TGTGCCAGCAGCTTGGCCGGGCGGGAGGAGTACCAAGAGACCCAGTACTTC. Amino acids: CASSLAGREEYQETQYF.

The chain carries TRBV7-9 and TRBJ2-2, with 8 bases identical to TRBD2. Germline-derived CDR1 and CDR2 are SEHNR and FQNEAQ (reference sequence). The CDR3 extends over 14 amino acids. V was pared by 7 bases and J by 5 bases, with 6 bases of the junction left unmatched. CDR3 sequence reads: CASKAGVETGELFF. The DNA for the CDR3 is TGTGCCAGCAAAGCGGGAGTAGAGACCGGGGAGCTGTTTTTT.

This clone showed up just once. The genes are TRBV6-4 and TRBJ1-5, with a weak D call TRBD1 (6 bases). Trimming cost V 3 bases and J 4 bases, with 10 bases left between them. Germline V lookup: CDR1 MRHNA, CDR2 SNTAGT. This CDR3 region has 14 residues. CDR3 protein: CASSEGTRNQPQHF. For the CDR3, the DNA is TGTGCCAGCAGTGAAGGGACAAGGAATCAGCCCCAGCATTTT.

This clone has only a few counts. The V call is TRBV20-1, the J call TRBJ1-1, with TRBD1 as a possible D gene (6 bases). Germline CDR1 reads DFQATT; CDR2 reads SNEGSKA (reference sequence). V lost 2 bases to trimming and J lost 7 bases, with 8 bases between them. The CDR3 totals 11 residues. The CDR3 DNA follows: TGCAGTGCTAGACCCAGGGGTGAAGCTTTCTTT. Protein sequence: CSARPRGEAFF.

The J gene is TRBJ1-1, the V gene TRBV29-1; 9 bases fit TRBD1. This CDR3 contains 13 residues. Germline assignment: CDR1 SQVTM and CDR2 ANQGSEA. Unmatched junction bases numbered 7, after V lost 6 bases and J lost 5 bases. The CDR3 loop reads CSVGTGGWTEAFF. For the CDR3, the DNA is TGCAGCGTCGGTACAGGGGGCTGGACTGAAGCTTTCTTT.

CDR3 sequence: CASRGDRGSFNEQFF. The CDR3 DNA follows: TGTGCCAGCAGGGGGGACAGGGGGAGTTTCAATGAGCAGTTCTTC. This chain connects TRBV6-6 to TRBJ2-1; TRBD1 agrees at 11 bases. Germline V gene sequence: CDR1 MNHNY, CDR2 SVGAGI (reference sequence). CDR3 size: 15 residues. Trimming took 6 bases from V and 6 from J; bases not matched to a gene: 7.

This chain uses TRBV2 with TRBJ2-7; 12 bases map to TRBD2. The ends lost 3 bases at V and 7 bases at J; junction bases unmatched: 1. Germline V gene data show CDR1 as SNHLY and CDR2 as FYNNEI. This CDR3 contains 13 residues. The CDR3 region is CASSEGTSGEQYF. For the CDR3, the DNA is TGTGCCAGCAGTGAGGGGACTAGCGGGGAGCAGTACTTC.

This clone was seen just once. The chain has TRBV28 and TRBJ2-1, with 9 bases fitting TRBD2. CDR1 is MDHEN, CDR2 SYDVKM, per germline. The CDR3 has 14 residues. V gave up 5 bases and J gave up 5 bases; unmatched junction bases: 4. This chain's CDR3 is CASSTSGRHNEQFF. CDR3 nucleotide sequence: TGTGCCAGCAGTACTAGCGGGCGACACAATGAGCAGTTCTTC.

The V call is TRBV28, the J call TRBJ1-2; D possibly corresponds to TRBD1 (6 bases). CDR1 is MDHEN and CDR2 is SYDVKM in the germline V gene. This CDR3 spans 12 amino acids. Trimming removed 10 bases at V and 3 bases at J, with 12 bases between. CDR3 nucleotide sequence: TGTGCCACCGAAGGACAGTACTATGGCTACACCTTC. This encodes CATEGQYYGYTF.

The chain carries TRBV7-2 and TRBJ1-1; weak D call: TRBD1 (6 bases). CDR3 size: 13 residues. V lost 4 bases, J lost 5 bases, and 11 bases lay in between. The germline V gene has CDR1 SGHTA and CDR2 FQGNSA. CDR3 loop: CASSSEQGTEAFF. The CDR3 nucleotides are TGTGCCAGCAGCTCCGAACAGGGAACTGAAGCTTTCTTT.

This chain connects TRBV4-1 to TRBJ2-5; 7 bases match TRBD2. There are 16 residues in the CDR3. Germline lookup yields CDR1 MGHRA and CDR2 YSYEKL. Trimming cost V 5 bases and J 4 bases; bases outside gene matches: 13. The CDR3 DNA reads TGCGCCAGCAGCGAAGGCGGGGAGGGCCAAGGAGAGACCCAGTACTTC. Its translation: CASSEGGEGQGETQYF.